Sequencing of this T cell receptor beta chain was carried out in a study of early T cells in non-severe SARS-CoV-2 infection. Turning to the study itself: Alpha and beta chains were unpaired, from unsorted whole-blood bulk RNA.

This clonotype appeared a few times. Its antigen is as yet unknown. This CDR3 contains 17 residues. V was clipped by 3 bases and J by 6 bases; unmatched bases: 12. Unique molecular identifiers were affixed to single, distinct cDNA molecules. From the 5' RACE reads, TCRdb called clonotypes with MiXCR, one entry per CDR3 protein. The profile shows approximately 65,000 distinct CDR3 sequences, 10% to 15% of them singletons. General study results and limits: A preference for anti-spike CD8 responses marked VDJdb matching, which missed private and CD4 specificities.

Material for sequencing was whole blood. The TCR comes from an adult who was a healthcare worker with PCR-confirmed SARS-CoV-2 infection or an uninfected control (not recorded which). V and J are TRBV12-3 or TRBV12-4 and TRBJ2-1; 9 bases are a match to TRBD2. CDR3 sequence: CASSFWVLAGRGNEQFF. The CDR3 DNA follows: TGTGCCAGCAGTTTCTGGGTTCTAGCGGGGAGGGGCAATGAGCAGTTCTTC.